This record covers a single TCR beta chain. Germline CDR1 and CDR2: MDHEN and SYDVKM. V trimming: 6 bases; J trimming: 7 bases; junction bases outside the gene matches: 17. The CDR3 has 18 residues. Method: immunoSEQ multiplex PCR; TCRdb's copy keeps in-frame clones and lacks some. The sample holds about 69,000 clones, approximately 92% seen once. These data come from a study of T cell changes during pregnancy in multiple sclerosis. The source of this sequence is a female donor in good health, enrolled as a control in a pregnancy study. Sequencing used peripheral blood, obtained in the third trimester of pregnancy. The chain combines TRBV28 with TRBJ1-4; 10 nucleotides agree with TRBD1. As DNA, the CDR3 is TGTGCCAGCAGACCCAAATCGGGACAGGGGTCGGGGGCTGAAAAACTGTTTTTT. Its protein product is CASRPKSGQGSGAEKLFF.